This T cell receptor (beta chain) was recovered during a study of T cell responses to AZD1222 COVID-19 vaccine. The assay was immunoSEQ multiplex PCR, and TCRdb's table has in-frame clones only and misses some. Found here are 120,000 or so clones, around 90% of them singletons; the top ten hold around 5.8%. This clone was recorded once. Trimming stripped 6 bases from V and 5 bases from J, with 20 bases between. This CDR3 comprises 16 residues. Germline-derived CDR1 and CDR2 are LNHDA and SQIVND (reference sequence). This specimen was peripheral blood, taken on day 0 of AZD1222 vaccination. The chain combines TRBV19 with TRBJ1-3; unclear D gene. This TCR was recovered from an adult in good health. The CDR3 coding sequence is TGTGCCAGTAGCTCGGCGGGCCTAGAGGCGCGAAACACCATATATTTT. Protein product: CASSSAGLEARNTIYF.